This TCR beta chain comes out of a study of blood T cells in healthy people across ages. Turning to the study itself: About one barcoded TCR beta cDNA was captured per two T cells.

The study recruited healthy Caucasian donors from Russia who were aged about 6 to 90. Every sample had a minimum of 6 million PBMCs isolated. This CDR3 is built from 12 residues. Germline V gives CDR1 SGHVS, CDR2 FQNEAQ. The V and J ends lost 7 bases and 5 bases respectively, with 11 bases between them. Study-wide results and limits: Naive and antigen-experienced cells could not be conclusively compared, given unsorted PBMCs.

The second PCR ran roughly 7 to 11 cycles with a sample-barcoded 5' primer and J-beta primers. TCRdb itself ran the 5' RACE reads through MiXCR, one entry per CDR3 protein. The sample lists hundreds of thousands of distinct CDR3 sequences, approximately 30% seen once, with roughly 14% in the top ten. In its sample, this clonotype was seen a few times. No antigen is known for it. The chain employs TRBV7-8 and TRBJ1-1; D possibly corresponds to TRBD1 (5 bases). Material for sequencing was blood. The sequence was collected from a woman older than 75 in good health. DNA for the CDR3: TGTGCCAGCACCTCGGGGACTACTGAAGCTTTCTTT. Amino acids: CASTSGTTEAFF.